Listed below are T cell receptor beta chains from one sample, sequenced in a study of blood T cell repertoires in COVID-19. Clones were sequenced by immunoSEQ multiplex PCR, and TCRdb holds only the in-frame ones, with some missing. The repertoire holds more than 200,000 clones, roughly nine tenths seen once, with about 6% in the top ten. The sequencing input was PBMCs or T cells enriched from blood (not recorded which). All receptors come from a woman between 25 and 40 years old with acute COVID-19. Each CDR3 is given with its conserved first and last residue. The D gene is left open where the match is weak. Clone size appears in some rows only: once, few, many, or a class for an expanded clone.

d_call	v_call	j_call	clone_size	cdr3_nt	cdr3_aa
NA	TRBV9	TRBJ2-3	NA	TGTGCCAGCAGCACGCGGGGTGCAACAGATACGCAGTATTTT	CASSTRGATDTQYF
TRBD1	TRBV28	TRBJ2-7	NA	TGTGCCAGCAGTTTAGTTTTGAGACAGGGGGCTTACGAGCAGTACTTC	CASSLVLRQGAYEQYF
NA	TRBV28	TRBJ2-2	NA	TGTGCCAGCAGTTTGATGCTTGTAGTAGCCGGGGAGCTGTTTTTT	CASSLMLVVAGELFF
TRBD2	TRBV12-5	TRBJ2-1	NA	TGTGCTAGTGGTTTGGCCGCGGGACTAGCGGGGGGAGCACCCAATGAGCAGTTCTTC	CASGLAAGLAGGAPNEQFF
NA	TRBV9	TRBJ2-2	NA	TGTGCCAGCAGCGTTGGCGTAGCAGAGAACACCGGGGAGCTGTTTTTT	CASSVGVAENTGELFF
NA	TRBV4-3	TRBJ2-3	NA	TGCGCCAGCAGCCAAGCCCGGGCTAGCGATGGCGTGTATTTT	CASSQARASDGVYF
TRBD2	TRBV10-3	TRBJ2-1	NA	TGTGCCATCAGTGGTAGCGGGAGGACGGGTAATGAGCAGTTCTTC	CAISGSGRTGNEQFF
NA	TRBV4-3	TRBJ2-1	once	TGCGCCAGCAGCCCCACCGCACAGGCAACCTACAATGAGCAGTTCTTC	CASSPTAQATYNEQFF
TRBD2	TRBV7-6	TRBJ2-1	NA	TGTGCCAGCAGCCCCGGGGTAGCGGGAGGCAATGAGCAGTTCTTC	CASSPGVAGGNEQFF
NA	TRBV14	TRBJ1-1	NA	TGTGCCAGCAGCCACCTACCTAGGGTCGGGACAACTGAAGCTTTCTTT	CASSHLPRVGTTEAFF
TRBD1	TRBV9	TRBJ2-3	NA	TGTGCCAGCAGCGTAGGACCAGGGGGCTCCATGACAGATACGCAGTATTTT	CASSVGPGGSMTDTQYF
TRBD1	TRBV10-3	TRBJ2-2	NA	TGTGCCATCACTGGGACAGGGGGCCCCGGGGAGCTGTTTTTT	CAITGTGGPGELFF
TRBD1	TRBV7-3	TRBJ1-1	NA	TGTGCCAGCAGCCAAACAGGGGCCAACACTGAAGCTTTCTTT	CASSQTGANTEAFF
NA	TRBV6-5	TRBJ1-3	once	TGTGCCAGCAGTTTGGGGGGGAGTGCTGGAAACACCATATATTTT	CASSLGGSAGNTIYF
NA	TRBV5-6	TRBJ2-1	NA	TGTGCCAGCAGCTTGTACGGGAGCTCCTACAATGAGCAGTTCTTC	CASSLYGSSYNEQFF
NA	TRBV9	TRBJ1-2	once	TGTGCCAGCAATCCGGGGGAGGGCTATGGCTACACCTTC	CASNPGEGYGYTF
NA	TRBV6-5	TRBJ1-3	NA	TGTGCCAGCAGTCCACAGGGATGGGGTGGAAACACCATATATTTT	CASSPQGWGGNTIYF
NA	TRBV20-1	TRBJ2-1	NA	TGCAGTGCTAGTGGACGGGGGTATGAGCAGTTCTTC	CSASGRGYEQFF
NA	TRBV19	TRBJ1-1	NA	TGTGCCAGTAGTAGCCCCGGTTACCAAAACACTGAAGCTTTCTTT	CASSSPGYQNTEAFF
NA	TRBV19	TRBJ2-1	NA	TGTGCCAGTAGTATAGTTCTCGCTAGCGCGAATAATGAGCAGTTCTTC	CASSIVLASANNEQFF
TRBD2	TRBV29-1	TRBJ2-1	NA	TGCAGCGTGGGACTAGGGGTTGAGCAGTTCTTC	CSVGLGVEQFF
NA	TRBV28	TRBJ1-5	NA	TGTGCCAGCAGTTCCGGAGCATATCAGCCCCAGCATTTT	CASSSGAYQPQHF
NA	TRBV28	TRBJ2-7	NA	TGTGCCAGCAGTTTTCTCCTCTACGAGCAGTACTTC	CASSFLLYEQYF
NA	TRBV2	TRBJ1-6	NA	TGTGCCAGCAGTGAGAGGGCCAGCGCCTATAATTCACCCCTCCACTTT	CASSERASAYNSPLHF
TRBD1	TRBV29-1	TRBJ1-1	NA	TGCAGCGTTGAAGCTAGCGCGGACAGGGGTTTCTTT	CSVEASADRGFF
NA	TRBV6-2/TRBV6-3	TRBJ1-6	NA	TGTGCCAGCAGTCCCGGGGGATTTAATTCACCCCTCCACTTT	CASSPGGFNSPLHF
TRBD2	TRBV7-2	TRBJ2-3	NA	TGTGCCAGCAGCACCCGACTAGCGGGCACAGATACGCAGTATTTT	CASSTRLAGTDTQYF
TRBD1	TRBV6-2/TRBV6-3	TRBJ1-2	few	TGTGCCAGCAGTCAGCTGACAGGGGAAGAATATGGCTACACCTTC	CASSQLTGEEYGYTF
NA	TRBV12-3/TRBV12-4	TRBJ1-1	NA	TGTGCCAGCAGTATAGGAGGTAACACTGAAGCTTTCTTT	CASSIGGNTEAFF
NA	TRBV19	TRBJ2-7	NA	TGTGCCAGTAGTACACGAGGGTGGTCCTACGAGCAGTACTTC	CASSTRGWSYEQYF
NA	TRBV3-1/TRBV3-2	TRBJ1-1	NA	TGTGCCAGCAGCCAAGTCGGAGGCAGGAACACTGAAGCTTTCTTT	CASSQVGGRNTEAFF
NA	TRBV5-4	TRBJ2-1	NA	TGTGCCAGCAGCTTGGACAGCAATGAGCAGTTCTTC	CASSLDSNEQFF
TRBD1	TRBV10-1	TRBJ1-3	once	TGCGCCAGCAGTGAGTTTGGGACAGCTTCTGGAAACACCATATATTTT	CASSEFGTASGNTIYF
NA	TRBV20-1	TRBJ1-2	NA	TGCCCCTTAGGGGGAGACTATGGCTACACCTTC	CPLGGDYGYTF
NA	TRBV28	TRBJ1-4	NA	TGTGCCAGCAGTCGCCTCAGGGGATTCAATGAAAAACTGTTTTTT	CASSRLRGFNEKLFF
NA	TRBV9	TRBJ2-1	NA	TGTGCCAGCAGCGTAAGCCCCCAGCGGTTAACTGAGCAGTTCTTC	CASSVSPQRLTEQFF
NA	TRBV7-9	TRBJ1-3	NA	TGTGCCAGCAGCTGGGACTCCGGGATCGGAAACACCATATATTTT	CASSWDSGIGNTIYF
NA	TRBV19	TRBJ1-5	NA	TGTGCCAGTAGGGTATGGGCTAGCAATCAGCCCCAGCATTTT	CASRVWASNQPQHF
TRBD2	TRBV27	TRBJ2-3	NA	TGTGCCAGCAGTTTAGCGGGGGTCAAAACAGATACGCAGTATTTT	CASSLAGVKTDTQYF
NA	TRBV7-9	TRBJ1-4	few	TGTGCCAGCAGCTTTGTAGGAGATGCAACTAATGAAAAACTGTTTTTT	CASSFVGDATNEKLFF
NA	TRBV28	TRBJ1-2	NA	TGTGCCAGCATCGGGGGTACCTATGGCTACACCTTC	CASIGGTYGYTF
NA	TRBV5-6	TRBJ1-2	NA	TGTGCCAGCAGCAGAAGGACGGGAGACTATGGCTACACCTTC	CASSRRTGDYGYTF
NA	TRBV18	TRBJ1-6	NA	TGTGCCAGCTCACCGGGACAACTTAATTCACCCCTCCACTTT	CASSPGQLNSPLHF
NA	TRBV9	TRBJ1-6	NA	TGTGCCAGCAGCGCAACGGGGGATAATTCACCCCTCCACTTT	CASSATGDNSPLHF
TRBD1	TRBV5-1	TRBJ1-2	NA	TGCGCCAGCAGCTTGGCGGCAGGGGGCCAATTCTATGGCTACACCTTC	CASSLAAGGQFYGYTF